Below, one T cell receptor (beta chain) is given with its context. The trim removed 2 bases at V and 6 bases at J, leaving 1 base unmatched. The CDR3 sequence is 14 residues long. Germline V CDR1 and CDR2: SGHRS, YFSETQ. Individuals aged roughly 18 to 95 years were recruited from 24 US areas. Cohorts were assigned according to the clinical history that participants reported. The sample belongs to a study of blood T cell repertoires in COVID-19. Study details: Collection of acute and convalescent COVID-19 samples took place in the United States, Italy and Spain.

This table comes from immunoSEQ multiplex PCR, and its TCRdb copy is limited to in-frame clones, with some not included. The data hold fewer than 350,000 clones, with 75% to 90% observed a single time. The TCR sequence derives from a woman between 45 and 65 years old who had recovered from COVID-19. The chain uses TRBV5-1 and TRBJ1-5; 11 bases are shared with TRBD1. What was sequenced was PBMCs or T cells enriched from blood (not recorded which). The CDR3 nucleotides are TGCGCCAGCAGCTTCGGACAGGGGGCTCAGCCCCAGCATTTT. This sequence encodes CASSFGQGAQPQHF. Looking up the rest from reference TRBV5-1 and TRBJ1-5 gives the full variable domain: KAGVTQTPRYLIKTRGQQVTLSCSPISGHRSVSWYQQTPGQGLQFLFEYFSETQRNKGNFPGRFSGRQFSNSRSEMNVSTLELGDSALYLCASSFGQGAQPQHFGDGTRLSIL.